This T cell receptor (beta chain) was captured by sequencing in a study of shared clonotypes between healthy human individuals. Findings of the study overall: Shared clonotypes: 4.5% to 6% naive CD4, under 4% naive CD8, about 2.4% memory CD4, approximately 0.37% memory CD8. Non-shared clonotypes had lower generation probabilities than those shared by all four donors.

Sequenced by immunoSEQ multiplex PCR; TCRdb stores in-frame clones only, minus some. The sample consists of over 800,000 clones, about 91% of them appearing once. Ten or more counts support this clone. Its antigen is as yet unknown. Other DNA sequences within the sample encode an identical CDR3. Naive CD8 cells lacked CD45RO and underwent positive selection for CCR7, leaving out terminally differentiated effector memory CD45RA+ cells. The CDR3 loop spans 16 amino acids. The ends lost 1 base at V and 3 bases at J; junction bases unmatched: 4. Germline lookup yields CDR1 LGHNA and CDR2 YSLEER. The TCR comes from a young man in good health. The sample taken for sequencing was naive CD8+ T cells sorted from blood. The J gene is TRBJ2-3, the V gene TRBV4-3; 10 bases map to TRBD2. CDR3 sequence: CASSQAPSGSTDTQYF. The DNA for the CDR3 is TGCGCCAGCAGCCAAGCTCCTAGCGGGAGTACAGATACGCAGTATTTT.